The 22 T cell receptor beta chains presented below share a single source sample, sequenced in a study of blood T cells in healthy people across ages. The use of a sample-barcoded 5' primer and a J-beta primer mix characterized a second PCR of roughly 7 to 11 cycles. TCRdb analysed the 5' RACE reads with MiXCR anew, one entry per CDR3 protein. The data show 550,000 to 750,000 distinct CDR3 sequences, under 25% seen once. Sequencing input: blood. Every receptor here comes from a man aged 70-80 years in good health.

CDR3 in amino acids: CSGRRDSHVYYEQYF. CDR3 nucleotides: TGCAGCGGACGCCGGGACTCCCACGTATACTACGAGCAGTACTTC. V usage is TRBV29-1 and J usage is TRBJ2-7; a possible D gene is TRBD2 (6 bases). V gave up 7 bases and J gave up 3 bases, with 22 bases separating them. The CDR3 extends over 15 amino acids. In germline, CDR1 is SQVTM, CDR2 ANQGSEA.

This clonotype was recorded a few times. The chain links TRBV3-1 to TRBJ2-2, with a possible D match to TRBD1 (7 bases). Germline-derived CDR1 and CDR2 are LGHDT and YNNKEL (reference sequence). V dropped 4 bases and J dropped 1 base, with 16 bases sitting between them. This CDR3 comprises 17 residues. The CDR3 DNA reads TGTGCCAGCAGCCCCCGGGGGCGGACAGGGAACACCGGGGAGCTGTTTTTT. As protein: CASSPRGRTGNTGELFF.

This clonotype was seen a few times. For the CDR3, the DNA is TGCGCCAGCAGCTTGGTCCCTAGCGGTCCCTACGAGCAGTACTTC. It translates to CASSLVPSGPYEQYF. This chain uses TRBV5-1 with TRBJ2-7; 7 bases agree with TRBD2. Germline V CDR1 and CDR2: SGHRS, YFSETQ. The V segment lost 0 bases and the J segment 2 bases; nucleotides outside the gene matches: 5. The CDR3 is 15 residues long.

This chain uses TRBV7-2 with TRBJ2-7; D is possibly TRBD1 (6 bases). The germline V gene has CDR1 SGHTA and CDR2 FQGNSA. The V gene lost 5 bases and the J gene lost 2 bases, with 16 bases spanning the gap. The CDR3 runs 15 residues. The chain's CDR3 is CASSPRQVKTYEQYF. CDR3 bases: TGTGCCAGCAGCCCTCGACAGGTAAAGACCTACGAGCAGTACTTC.

This clonotype turned up a few times. This chain links TRBV2 with TRBJ2-7; unclear D gene. The germline V and J ends were trimmed by 2 bases and 0 bases, with 11 bases remaining between them. The length of the CDR3 is 15 residues. CDR1 is SNHLY, CDR2 FYNNEI, per germline. The CDR3 protein is CASSERRTSSYEQYF. The CDR3 region has the DNA TGTGCCAGCAGTGAACGCAGGACGAGCTCCTACGAGCAGTACTTC.

This clonotype turned up a few times. This chain connects TRBV5-1 to TRBJ2-2, with 9 bases fitting TRBD2. This CDR3 is built from 16 residues. Trimming removed 0 bases from V and 4 bases from J; junction bases left unmatched: 4. Germline assignment: CDR1 SGHRS and CDR2 YFSETQ. The CDR3 sequence: CASSLVPSGTTGELFF. In DNA form, the CDR3 reads TGCGCCAGCAGCTTGGTGCCTAGCGGGACCACCGGGGAGCTGTTTTTT.

The chain is built from TRBV3-1 and TRBJ2-6, with TRBD1 as a possible D gene (6 bases). The CDR3 extends over 17 amino acids. CDR1 and CDR2 from the germline V gene are LGHDT and YNNKEL (reference sequence). Trimming stripped 2 bases from V and 0 bases from J, with 11 bases between. The CDR3 here is CASSQLGQSSGANVLTF. In DNA form, the CDR3 reads TGTGCCAGCAGCCAACTTGGACAGAGCTCTGGGGCCAACGTCCTGACTTTC. Using reference TRBV3-1 and TRBJ2-6 for the parts outside the CDR3, the full variable domain is DTAVSQTPKYLVTQMGNDKSIKCEQNLGHDTMYWYKQDSKKFLKIMFSYNNKELIINETVPNRFSPKSPDKAHLNLHINSLELGDSAVYFCASSQLGQSSGANVLTFGAGSRLTVL.

The chain recombines TRBV28 with TRBJ2-7; 10 bases align to TRBD2. V shed 7 bases, J shed 5 bases, and the junction held 8 bases outside the gene matches. Germline V lookup: CDR1 MDHEN, CDR2 SYDVKM. The CDR3 has 14 amino acids. The CDR3 here is CASKAGTSVHEQYF. The CDR3 DNA reads as TGTGCCAGCAAGGCCGGGACTAGCGTACACGAGCAGTACTTC.

This clonotype was picked up many times. This sequence joins TRBV20-1 and TRBJ2-3; 8 bases are a match to TRBD2. Germline trimming cut 0 bases from V and 4 bases from J; bases unmatched to any gene: 6. This CDR3 has 15 residues. Germline V gives CDR1 DFQATT, CDR2 SNEGSKA (reference sequence). The chain's CDR3 is CSARDSSGGPDTQYF. The CDR3 DNA reads TGCAGTGCTAGAGATTCGTCGGGAGGGCCAGATACGCAGTATTTT.

This clonotype was seen a handful of times. CDR3 nucleotides: TGCAGTGCACAACCTCCCGGTCACTATAGCAATCAGCCCCAGCATTTT. It encodes CSAQPPGHYSNQPQHF. The chain uses TRBV20-1 and TRBJ1-5; no definite D call. This CDR3 has 16 amino acids. V was pared by 6 bases and J by 0 bases, with 18 bases between. Germline V gives CDR1 DFQATT, CDR2 SNEGSKA (reference sequence).

This clonotype was seen repeatedly, ten times or more. J is TRBJ2-7 and V is TRBV12-3 or TRBV12-4; D is perhaps TRBD1 (6 bases). V lost 6 bases and J lost 12, with 15 bases in between. This CDR3 is 11 amino acids long. CDR3: CASRLQGVVYF. The CDR3 bases are TGTGCCAGCAGGCTACAGGGAGTAGTGTACTTC.

The J gene is TRBJ2-7, the V gene TRBV6-2 or TRBV6-3; 9 positions match TRBD2. This CDR3 spans 14 amino acids. J lost 4 bases, V lost 6 bases, and 7 bases had no gene match. Germline V gene data show CDR1 as MNHEY and CDR2 as SVGEGT. The DNA for the CDR3 is TGTGCCAGCAGCAATAGCGGGAGCAGGTACGAGCAGTACTTC. Translation gives CASSNSGSRYEQYF.

This clonotype was seen a few times. This rearrangement joins TRBV7-2 to TRBJ1-3; no reliable D call. The CDR3 runs to 17 residues. With 1 base removed from V and 7 bases from J, the gap between germline ends came to 20 bases. The V gene's germline CDR1 is SGHTA and CDR2 FQGNSA. In DNA form, the CDR3 reads TGTGCCAGCAGCTTAGGAAGGGTAGCCGGACTGGGGAACACCATATATTTT. It specifies CASSLGRVAGLGNTIYF.

There are a few counts of this clonotype. The chain carries TRBV5-1 and TRBJ2-5; TRBD1 matches 8 bases. The junction had 4 bases not matched to a gene; V was cut back by 2 bases and J by 1 base. Germline V gene lookup returns CDR1 SGHRS and CDR2 YFSETQ. The CDR3 spans 15 residues. The CDR3 protein is CASSFLGQGQETQYF. The DNA for the CDR3 is TGCGCCAGCAGCTTTCTCGGACAGGGCCAAGAGACCCAGTACTTC.

The chain carries TRBV19 and TRBJ2-2; D is unclear. CDR1 is LNHDA, CDR2 SQIVND, per germline (reference sequence). The CDR3 extends over 14 amino acids. V dropped 5 bases and J dropped 2 bases, with 9 bases sitting between them. The CDR3 sequence: CASSGPGNTGELFF. The DNA for the CDR3 is TGTGCCAGTAGTGGTCCCGGAAACACCGGGGAGCTGTTTTTT. Looking up the rest from reference TRBV19 and TRBJ2-2 gives the full variable domain: DGGITQSPKYLFRKEGQNVTLSCEQNLNHDAMYWYRQDPGQGLRLIYYSQIVNDFQKGDIAEGYSVSREKKESFPLTVTSAQKNPTAFYLCASSGPGNTGELFFGEGSRLTVL.

A few counts support this clonotype. As DNA, the CDR3 is TGTGCCAGCAGCTCCGGGACTAGCGGGAACACAGATACGCAGTATTTT. It encodes CASSSGTSGNTDTQYF. The chain couples TRBV7-2 to TRBJ2-3, with 13 bases lining up with TRBD2. The V gene end was trimmed by 4 bases and the J gene end by 2 bases; junction bases not matched to a gene: 3. The CDR3 extends over 16 amino acids. Germline CDR1 is SGHTA and CDR2 is FQGNSA.

V gene TRBV7-3 combines with J gene TRBJ2-2, with no clear D. The CDR3 has 13 residues. Between the trimmed V and J ends, which lost 3 bases and 8 bases, there was a span of 10 bases. The V gene's germline CDR1 is SGHTA and CDR2 FQGTGA. The CDR3 DNA sequence: TGTGCCAGCAGCTTTACCTCGGTGGGGGAGCTGTTTTTT. Translated: CASSFTSVGELFF.

The chain uses TRBV29-1 and TRBJ2-1, with 9 nucleotides matching TRBD2. Germline lookup yields CDR1 SQVTM and CDR2 ANQGSEA. The CDR3 is 15 residues long. V dropped 3 bases and J dropped 1; count of bases not matched to a gene: 4. The CDR3 DNA follows: TGCAGCGTTGAGAGGACTAGCGCGTCCTACAATGAGCAGTTCTTC. Encoded protein: CSVERTSASYNEQFF.

This clonotype was seen only a few times. The CDR3 is CSATDRVVSYEQYF. The CDR3 DNA sequence: TGCAGTGCTACAGACAGGGTGGTCTCCTACGAGCAGTACTTC. The rearrangement links TRBV20-1 to TRBJ2-7; TRBD1 agrees at 7 bases. CDR3 length: 14 amino acids. The germline CDR1 and CDR2 sequences are DFQATT and SNEGSKA (reference sequence). J lost 0 bases, V lost 4 bases, and 6 bases had no gene match.

V gene TRBV20-1 combines with J gene TRBJ2-7, with D unclear. CDR3 size: 14 residues. In germline, CDR1 is DFQATT, CDR2 SNEGSKA (reference sequence). V gave up 6 bases and J gave up 2 bases, with 17 bases separating them. The CDR3: CSAHRWEGTYEQYF. CDR3 sequence (DNA): TGCAGTGCCCACCGGTGGGAAGGGACCTACGAGCAGTACTTC.

This clonotype was picked up many times. This chain's CDR3 is CASSPQGDSYEQYF. For the CDR3, the DNA is TGTGCCAGCAGCCCACAAGGGGACTCCTACGAGCAGTACTTC. V is TRBV3-1 and J is TRBJ2-7; a possible D gene is TRBD1 (5 bases). This CDR3 spans 14 amino acids. V gave up 4 bases and J gave up 0 bases, with 10 bases separating them. The germline CDR1 and CDR2 sequences are LGHDT and YNNKEL (reference sequence).

This rearrangement joins TRBV27 to TRBJ1-5; possible D gene TRBD1, 6 bases. With 5 bases removed from V and 6 bases from J, the gap between germline ends came to 14 bases. The V gene's germline CDR1 is MNHEY and CDR2 SMNVEV (reference sequence). The CDR3 loop spans 14 amino acids. The CDR3 region is CASSVKGVGQPQHF. CDR3 bases: TGTGCCAGCAGTGTGAAGGGGGTGGGTCAGCCCCAGCATTTT.